This T cell receptor beta chain was observed in a study of post-analysis software for immune sequencing data. Study results and limitations: There were five or six TRBV segments more frequent in patients than controls, and TRBV5-6, TRBV5-1 and TRBV20-1 were among them.

This clonotype was seen more than once but under ten times. Its antigen is currently unknown. Tagging with unique molecular identifiers was a feature of the TCR beta cDNA libraries. TCRdb ran MiXCR on the PCR reads and lists one entry per CDR3 protein. The table has some 260,000 distinct CDR3 sequences, 36% seen once. The length of the CDR3 is 18 residues. The germline V gene has CDR1 DFQATT and CDR2 SNEGSKA (reference sequence). V was cut by 0 bases and J by 3 bases, with 21 bases left in between. This TCR was sampled from a girl between 5 and 17 years old with multiple sclerosis. The sequenced sample was blood. This chain joins TRBV20-1 and TRBJ2-1; D is possibly TRBD2 (8 bases). The CDR3, as DNA: TGCAGTGCTAGAGATTCTGAGGGACTAGGGGGCATCTACAATGAGCAGTTCTTC. It specifies CSARDSEGLGGIYNEQFF.